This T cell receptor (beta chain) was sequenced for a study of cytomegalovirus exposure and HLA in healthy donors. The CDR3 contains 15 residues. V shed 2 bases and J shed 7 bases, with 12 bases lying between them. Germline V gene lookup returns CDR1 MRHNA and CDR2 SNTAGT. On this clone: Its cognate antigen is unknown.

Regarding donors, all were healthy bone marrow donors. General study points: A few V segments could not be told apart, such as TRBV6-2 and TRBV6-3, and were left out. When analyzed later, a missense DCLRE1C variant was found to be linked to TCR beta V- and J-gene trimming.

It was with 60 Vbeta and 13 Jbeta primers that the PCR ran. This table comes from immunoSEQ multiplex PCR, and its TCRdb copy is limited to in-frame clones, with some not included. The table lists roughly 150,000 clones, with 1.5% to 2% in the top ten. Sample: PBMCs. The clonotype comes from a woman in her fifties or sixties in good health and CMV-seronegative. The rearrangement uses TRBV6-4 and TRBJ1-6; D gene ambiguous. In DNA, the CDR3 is TGTGCCAGCAGTGACCTTGCAGGCCGAAATTCACCCCTCCACTTT. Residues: CASSDLAGRNSPLHF.